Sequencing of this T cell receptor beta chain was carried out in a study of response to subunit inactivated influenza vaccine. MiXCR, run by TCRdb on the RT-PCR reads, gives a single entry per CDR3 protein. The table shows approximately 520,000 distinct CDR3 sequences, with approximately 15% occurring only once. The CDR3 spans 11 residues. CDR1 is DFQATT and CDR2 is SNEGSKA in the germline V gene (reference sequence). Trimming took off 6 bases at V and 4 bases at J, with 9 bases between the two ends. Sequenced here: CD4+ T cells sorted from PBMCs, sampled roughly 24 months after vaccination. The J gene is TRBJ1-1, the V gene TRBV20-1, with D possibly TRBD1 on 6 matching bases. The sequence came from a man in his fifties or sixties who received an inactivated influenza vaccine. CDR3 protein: CSASRGTEAFF. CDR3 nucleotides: TGCAGTGCCTCCAGGGGCACTGAAGCTTTCTTT.